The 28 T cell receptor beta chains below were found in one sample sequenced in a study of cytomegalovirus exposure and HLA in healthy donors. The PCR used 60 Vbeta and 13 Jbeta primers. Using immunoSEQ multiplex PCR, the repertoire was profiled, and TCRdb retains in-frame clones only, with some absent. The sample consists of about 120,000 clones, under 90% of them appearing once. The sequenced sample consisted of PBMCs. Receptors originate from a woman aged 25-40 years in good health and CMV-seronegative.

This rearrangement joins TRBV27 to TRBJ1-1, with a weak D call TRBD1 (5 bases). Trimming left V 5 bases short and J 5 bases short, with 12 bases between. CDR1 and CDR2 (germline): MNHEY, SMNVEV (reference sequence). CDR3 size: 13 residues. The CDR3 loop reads CASSPGVLTEAFF. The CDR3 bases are TGTGCCAGCAGTCCGGGGGTTTTGACTGAAGCTTTCTTT.

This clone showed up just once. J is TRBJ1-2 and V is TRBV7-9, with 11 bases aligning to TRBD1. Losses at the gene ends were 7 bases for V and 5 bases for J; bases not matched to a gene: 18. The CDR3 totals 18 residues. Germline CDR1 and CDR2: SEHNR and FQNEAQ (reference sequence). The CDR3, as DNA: TGTGCCAGCAACCCACTTACAGAGGGACAGGGGGTCGGGTATGGCTACACCTTC. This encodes CASNPLTEGQGVGYGYTF.

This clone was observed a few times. The CDR3 region has the DNA TGTGCCAGCTCGGGGCGGGAGCCCAGCACAGATACGCAGTATTTT. This sequence encodes CASSGREPSTDTQYF. The chain has TRBV18 and TRBJ2-3; 7 nucleotides match TRBD2. The V segment lost 6 bases and the J segment 0 bases; nucleotides outside the gene matches: 6. The germline CDR1 and CDR2 sequences are KGHSH and LQKENI. This CDR3 has 15 amino acids. Supplemented by reference TRBV18 and TRBJ2-3, the full variable domain reads NAGVMQNPRHLVRRRGQEARLRCSPMKGHSHVYWYRQLPEEGLKFMVYLQKENIIDESGMPKERFSAEFPKEGPSILRIQQVVRGDSAAYFCASSGREPSTDTQYFGPGTRLTVL.

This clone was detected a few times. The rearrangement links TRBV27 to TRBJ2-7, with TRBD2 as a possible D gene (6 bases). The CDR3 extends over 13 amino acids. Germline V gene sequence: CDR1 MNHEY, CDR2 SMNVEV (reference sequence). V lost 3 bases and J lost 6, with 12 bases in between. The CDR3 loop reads CASSLTSLAEQYF. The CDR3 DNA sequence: TGTGCCAGCAGTTTGACTAGTTTGGCCGAGCAGTACTTC.

The CDR3 DNA reads TGTGCCAGCAGCTTGACCAGTAGCGGGAGCTCCTACAATGAGCAGTTCTTC. Translation: CASSLTSSGSSYNEQFF. The chain combines TRBV5-4 with TRBJ2-1; 9 bases are a match to TRBD2. Germline V gene lookup returns CDR1 SGHNT and CDR2 YYREEE (reference sequence). The CDR3 runs to 17 residues. Trimming removed 1 base from V and 0 bases from J; junction bases left unmatched: 5.

CDR3 residues: CASSSRPPQGWNEQFF. The CDR3 DNA follows: TGTGCCAGCAGCTCCCGCCCCCCACAGGGGTGGAATGAGCAGTTCTTC. The chain carries TRBV11-1 and TRBJ2-1; 7 nucleotides agree with TRBD1. Germline values: CDR1 SGHAT, CDR2 FQDESV (reference sequence). The CDR3 loop spans 16 amino acids. After removal of 4 bases from V and 7 bases from J, the junction contained 13 bases not matched to a gene. The full variable domain, rest sourced from reference TRBV11-1 and TRBJ2-1, is EAEVAQSPRYKITEKSQAVAFWCDPISGHATLYWYRQILGQGPELLVQFQDESVVDDSQLPKDRFSAERLKGVDSTLKIQPAELGDSAMYLCASSSRPPQGWNEQFFGPGTRLTVL.

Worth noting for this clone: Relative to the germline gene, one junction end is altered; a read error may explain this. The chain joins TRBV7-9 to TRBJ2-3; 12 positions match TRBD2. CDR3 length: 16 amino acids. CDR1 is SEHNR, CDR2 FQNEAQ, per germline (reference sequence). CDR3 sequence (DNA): TGTTCCAGCAGCTTAGGGACTAGCGGGAGCACAGATACGCAGTATTTT. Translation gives CSSSLGTSGSTDTQYF.

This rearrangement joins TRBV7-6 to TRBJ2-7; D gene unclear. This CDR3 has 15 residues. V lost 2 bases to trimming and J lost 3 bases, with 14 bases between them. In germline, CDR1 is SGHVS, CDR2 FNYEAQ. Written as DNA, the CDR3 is TGTGCCAGCAGCTTACAGGTGGGCGTCCACTACGAGCAGTACTTC. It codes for CASSLQVGVHYEQYF.

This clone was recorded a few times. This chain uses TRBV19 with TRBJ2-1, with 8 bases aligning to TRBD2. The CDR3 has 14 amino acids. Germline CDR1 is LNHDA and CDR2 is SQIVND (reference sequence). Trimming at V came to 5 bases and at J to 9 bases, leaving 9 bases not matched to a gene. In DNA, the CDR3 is TGTGCCAGTAGTCCAGGCGGGAGGTCGGGTGAGCAGTTCTTC. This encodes CASSPGGRSGEQFF. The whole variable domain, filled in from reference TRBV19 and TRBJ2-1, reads DGGITQSPKYLFRKEGQNVTLSCEQNLNHDAMYWYRQDPGQGLRLIYYSQIVNDFQKGDIAEGYSVSREKKESFPLTVTSAQKNPTAFYLCASSPGGRSGEQFFGPGTRLTVL.

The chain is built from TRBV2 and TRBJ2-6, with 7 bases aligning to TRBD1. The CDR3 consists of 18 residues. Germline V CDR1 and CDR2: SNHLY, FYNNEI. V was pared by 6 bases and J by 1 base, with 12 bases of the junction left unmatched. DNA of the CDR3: TGTGCCAGCAGGAAGACAGGGTCCCAATCATCTGGGGCCAACGTCCTGACTTTC. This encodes CASRKTGSQSSGANVLTF.

CDR3 region: CASSPGQTYGYTF. In nucleotides, the CDR3 is TGTGCCAGCAGCCCGGGACAGACCTATGGCTACACCTTC. V gene TRBV5-6 combines with J gene TRBJ1-2; 7 bases align to TRBD1. Germline CDR1 reads SGHDT; CDR2 reads YYEEEE. This CDR3 contains 13 residues. V shed 4 bases, J shed 4 bases, and the junction held 4 bases outside the gene matches.

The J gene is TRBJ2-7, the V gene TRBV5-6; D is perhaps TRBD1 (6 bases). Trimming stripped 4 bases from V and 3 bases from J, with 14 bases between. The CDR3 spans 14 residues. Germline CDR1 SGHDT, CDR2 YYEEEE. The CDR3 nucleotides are TGTGCCAGCAGCCTGGATGGACAGAGCTACGAGCAGTACTTC. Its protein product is CASSLDGQSYEQYF.

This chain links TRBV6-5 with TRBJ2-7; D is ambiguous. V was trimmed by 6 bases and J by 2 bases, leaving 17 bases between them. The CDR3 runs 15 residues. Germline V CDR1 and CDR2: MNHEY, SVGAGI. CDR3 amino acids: CASSPGVRSPYEQYF. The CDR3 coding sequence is TGTGCCAGCAGCCCTGGAGTCAGAAGTCCCTACGAGCAGTACTTC.

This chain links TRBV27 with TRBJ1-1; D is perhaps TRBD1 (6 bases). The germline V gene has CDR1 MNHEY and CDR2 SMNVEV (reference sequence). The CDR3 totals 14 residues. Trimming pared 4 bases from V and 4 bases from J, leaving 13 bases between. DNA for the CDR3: TGTGCCAGCAGTTCCCTCGACAGGACCACTGAAGCTTTCTTT. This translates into CASSSLDRTTEAFF.

CDR3 in DNA: TGTGCCAGCAGCTTAGTCGGGCGAAAAGCGGGCGAGCAGTACTTC. This translates into CASSLVGRKAGEQYF. This sequence joins TRBV7-2 and TRBJ2-7, with a weak D call TRBD2 (6 bases). V gave up 1 base and J gave up 6 bases, with 16 bases separating them. There are 15 residues in the CDR3. Looked up from germline, CDR1 is SGHTA and CDR2 is FQGNSA.

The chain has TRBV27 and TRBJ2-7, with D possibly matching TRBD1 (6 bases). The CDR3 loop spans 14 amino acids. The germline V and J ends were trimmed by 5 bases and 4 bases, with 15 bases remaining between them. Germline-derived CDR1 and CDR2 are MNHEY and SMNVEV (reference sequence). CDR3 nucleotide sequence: TGTGCCAGCAGTCCGATCGGACAGATATACGAGCAGTACTTC. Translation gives CASSPIGQIYEQYF.

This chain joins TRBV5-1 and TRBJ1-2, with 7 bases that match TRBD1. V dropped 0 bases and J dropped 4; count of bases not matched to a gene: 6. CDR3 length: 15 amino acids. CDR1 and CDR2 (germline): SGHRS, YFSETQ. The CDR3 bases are TGCGCCAGCAGCTTGGAGGGACAGTCTATCTATGGCTACACCTTC. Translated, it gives CASSLEGQSIYGYTF.

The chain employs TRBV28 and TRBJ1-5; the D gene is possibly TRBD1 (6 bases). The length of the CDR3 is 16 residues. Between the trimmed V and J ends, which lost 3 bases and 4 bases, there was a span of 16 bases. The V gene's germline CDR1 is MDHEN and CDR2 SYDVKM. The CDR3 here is CASSFGGRGGNQPQHF. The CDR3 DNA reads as TGTGCCAGCAGTTTCGGGGGGCGCGGGGGGAATCAGCCCCAGCATTTT.

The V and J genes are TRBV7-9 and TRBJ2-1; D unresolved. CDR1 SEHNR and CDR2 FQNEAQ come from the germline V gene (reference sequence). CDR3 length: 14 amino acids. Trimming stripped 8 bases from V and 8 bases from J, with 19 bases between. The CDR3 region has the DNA TGTGCCAGCGCTGGGCCGCCGAAGTGGGATGAGCAGTTCTTC. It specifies CASAGPPKWDEQFF.

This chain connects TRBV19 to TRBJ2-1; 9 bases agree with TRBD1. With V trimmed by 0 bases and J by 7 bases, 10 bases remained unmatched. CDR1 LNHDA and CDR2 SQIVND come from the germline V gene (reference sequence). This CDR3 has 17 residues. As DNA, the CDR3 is TGTGCCAGTAGTATAGAGACCGGGACAGGGTCGCGGAATGAGCAGTTCTTC. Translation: CASSIETGTGSRNEQFF.

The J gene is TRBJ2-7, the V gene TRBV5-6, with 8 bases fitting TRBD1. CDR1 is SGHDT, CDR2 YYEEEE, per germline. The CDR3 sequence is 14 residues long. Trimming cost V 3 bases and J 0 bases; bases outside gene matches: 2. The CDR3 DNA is TGTGCCAGCAGCTCACAGGGGGTCTCCTACGAGCAGTACTTC. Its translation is CASSSQGVSYEQYF.

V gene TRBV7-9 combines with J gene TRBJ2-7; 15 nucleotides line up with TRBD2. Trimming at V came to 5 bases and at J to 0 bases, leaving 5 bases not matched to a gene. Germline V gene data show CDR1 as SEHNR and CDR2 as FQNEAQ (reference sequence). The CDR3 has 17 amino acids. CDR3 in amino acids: CASSGLAGGYSSYEQYF. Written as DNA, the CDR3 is TGTGCCAGCAGCGGACTAGCGGGAGGGTACAGCTCCTACGAGCAGTACTTC.

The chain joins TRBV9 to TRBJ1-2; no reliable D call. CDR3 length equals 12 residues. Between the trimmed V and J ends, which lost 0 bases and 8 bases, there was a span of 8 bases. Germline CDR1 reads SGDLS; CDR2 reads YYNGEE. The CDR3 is CASSVGGWGYTF. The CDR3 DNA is TGTGCCAGCAGCGTAGGAGGATGGGGCTACACCTTC.

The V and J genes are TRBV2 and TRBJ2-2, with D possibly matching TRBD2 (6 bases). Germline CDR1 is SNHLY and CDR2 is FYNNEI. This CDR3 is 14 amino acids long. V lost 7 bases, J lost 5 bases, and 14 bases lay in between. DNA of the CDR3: TGTGCCAGCACCCTAGGAGGGAATACCGGGGAGCTGTTTTTT. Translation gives CASTLGGNTGELFF.

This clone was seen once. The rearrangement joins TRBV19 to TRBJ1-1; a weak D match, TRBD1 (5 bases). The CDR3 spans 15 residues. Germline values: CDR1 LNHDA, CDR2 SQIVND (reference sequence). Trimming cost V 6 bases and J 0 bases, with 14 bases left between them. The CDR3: CASSTGWTMNTEAFF. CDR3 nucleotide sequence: TGTGCCAGTAGCACAGGCTGGACGATGAACACTGAAGCTTTCTTT.

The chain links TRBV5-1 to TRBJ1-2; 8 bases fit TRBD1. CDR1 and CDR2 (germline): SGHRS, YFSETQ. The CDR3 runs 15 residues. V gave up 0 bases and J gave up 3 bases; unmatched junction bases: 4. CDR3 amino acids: CASSLAGGQDYGYTF. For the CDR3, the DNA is TGCGCCAGCAGCTTGGCCGGGGGACAGGACTATGGCTACACCTTC.

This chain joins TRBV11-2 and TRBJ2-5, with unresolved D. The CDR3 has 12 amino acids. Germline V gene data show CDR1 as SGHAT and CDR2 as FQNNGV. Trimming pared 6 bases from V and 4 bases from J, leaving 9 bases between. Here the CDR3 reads CASSQRGETQYF. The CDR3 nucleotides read TGTGCCAGCAGTCAAAGAGGAGAGACCCAGTACTTC.

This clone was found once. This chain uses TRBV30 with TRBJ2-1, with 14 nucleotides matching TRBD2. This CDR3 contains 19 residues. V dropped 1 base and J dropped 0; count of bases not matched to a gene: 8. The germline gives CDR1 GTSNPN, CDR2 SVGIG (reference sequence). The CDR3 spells CAWSGKIGTSGGSYNEQFF. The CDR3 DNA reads TGTGCCTGGAGTGGAAAAATCGGGACTAGCGGGGGCTCCTACAATGAGCAGTTCTTC.